This T cell receptor beta chain emerged from a study of cytomegalovirus exposure and HLA in healthy donors. PCR involved 60 Vbeta and 13 Jbeta primers. TCRdb's copy holds only in-frame clones and misses some; the assay was immunoSEQ multiplex PCR. The sample lists 65,000 to 85,000 clones, 10% occurring once. A word on this clone: The antigen is unknown.

The CDR3 loop spans 15 amino acids. CDR1 and CDR2 from the germline V gene are MGHRA and YSYEKL. General study results and limits: On later analysis, the bulk of CMV-associated TCR beta chains appeared to be HLA-restricted. Across donors, most TCRs were seen rarely, yet some public ones were widespread. Specificity for CMV antigens was confirmed in vitro for a few of the CMV-associated chains. In a later analysis, at a false discovery rate of 0.05, some 17,000 TCR beta sequences were associated with HLA alleles.

This sequence joins TRBV4-1 and TRBJ2-5, with TRBD1 matching 7 bases. The J call may be faulty, since TRBJ2-7 better matches the DNA end. Sequencing was performed on PBMCs. The receptor comes from a man aged 55-75 years in good health and CMV-seropositive. The CDR3 DNA follows: TGCGCCAGCAGCCCTTCTAGGACAGGCCCTGGCGAGCAGTACTTC. It codes for CASSPSRTGPGEQYF.